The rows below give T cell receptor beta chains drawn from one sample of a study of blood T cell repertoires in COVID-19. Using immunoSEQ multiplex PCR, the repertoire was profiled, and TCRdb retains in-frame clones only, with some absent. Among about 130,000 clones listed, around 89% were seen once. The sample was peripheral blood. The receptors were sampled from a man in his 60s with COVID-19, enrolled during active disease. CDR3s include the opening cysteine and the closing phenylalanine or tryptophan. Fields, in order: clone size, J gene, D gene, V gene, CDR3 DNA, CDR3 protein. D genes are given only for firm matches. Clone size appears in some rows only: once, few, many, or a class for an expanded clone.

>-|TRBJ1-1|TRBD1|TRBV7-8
TGTGCCAGCAGCTCCCTGGGCGGTCAGGGGGCGCAGGACACTGAAGCTTTCTTT
CASSSLGGQGAQDTEAFF
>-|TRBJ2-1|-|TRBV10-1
TGCGCCAGCAGCCCCGGCAGGGGCAATGAGCAGTTCTTC
CASSPGRGNEQFF
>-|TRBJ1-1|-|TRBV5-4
TGTGCCAGCAGCTTGCCGCGGGGGGCGCCTTTCTTT
CASSLPRGAPFF
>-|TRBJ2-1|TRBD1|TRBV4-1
TGCGCCAGCAGCCAGGGACAGGGACCCTACAATGAGCAGTTCTTC
CASSQGQGPYNEQFF
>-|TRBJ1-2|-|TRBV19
TGTGCCAGTCGGATCGGAGGGAGTGATGGCTACACCTTC
CASRIGGSDGYTF
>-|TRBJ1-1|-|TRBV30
TGTGCCTGTAAGGACAGCTACACTGAAGCTTTCTTT
CACKDSYTEAFF
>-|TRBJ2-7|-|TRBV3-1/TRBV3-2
TGTGCCAGCAGCCTTGGTAGCTACGAGCAGTACTTC
CASSLGSYEQYF
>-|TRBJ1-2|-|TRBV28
TGTGCCAGCAGTCCCACCGGACAAATTTACTATGGCTACACCTTC
CASSPTGQIYYGYTF
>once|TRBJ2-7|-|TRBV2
TGTGCCACCTTACTAACCGGGTCCCTCAGCGAGCAGTACTTC
CATLLTGSLSEQYF
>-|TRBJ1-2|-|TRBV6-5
TGTGCCAGCAAAGGGGGGGAGAACTATGGCTACACCTTC
CASKGGENYGYTF
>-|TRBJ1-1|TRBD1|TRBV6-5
TGTGCCAGCAGGGACAGGTTCTTAGCTTTCTTT
CASRDRFLAFF
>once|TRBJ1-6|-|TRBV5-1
TGCGCCAGCAGCTACGGACAGATTAATTCACCCCTCCACTTT
CASSYGQINSPLHF
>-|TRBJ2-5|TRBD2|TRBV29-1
TGCAGCGTCAGGGAGGGGGAGACCCAGTACTTC
CSVREGETQYF
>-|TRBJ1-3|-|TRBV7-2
TGTGCCAGCAGCGACAGCTCTGGAAACACCATATATTTT
CASSDSSGNTIYF
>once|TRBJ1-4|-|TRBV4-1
TGCGCCAGCAGCCAAGATAGAAGGGAGGGGGAAAAACTGTTTTTT
CASSQDRREGEKLFF
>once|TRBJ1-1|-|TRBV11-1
TGTGCCAGCAGCTTAACCATCGGAGTTACTGAAGCTTTCTTT
CASSLTIGVTEAFF
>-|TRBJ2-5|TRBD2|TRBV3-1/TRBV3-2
TGTGCCAGCAGCCACCCGACTAGCGGGGGGGGAAGGGAGACCCAGTACTTC
CASSHPTSGGGRETQYF
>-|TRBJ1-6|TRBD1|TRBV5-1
TGCGCCAGCAGCGGGACAGGCGAATCACCCCTCCACTTT
CASSGTGESPLHF
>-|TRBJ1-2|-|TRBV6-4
TGTGCCAGCAGTGAGGTAGCAGGGCCAATTGATGGCTATGGCTACACCTTC
CASSEVAGPIDGYGYTF
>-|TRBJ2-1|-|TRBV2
TGTGCCAGCAGGTCCGATAATAGCGCCCGCTCCTACAATGAGCAGTTCTTC
CASRSDNSARSYNEQFF
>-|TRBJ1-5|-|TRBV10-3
TGTGCCACCTCCGGAGAGGGGGTGCAGCCCCAGCATTTT
CATSGEGVQPQHF
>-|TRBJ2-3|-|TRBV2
TGTGCCAGCAGTGAATACCGGGGGTCCACAGATACGCAGTATTTT
CASSEYRGSTDTQYF
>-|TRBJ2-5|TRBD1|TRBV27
TGTGCCAGCAGGGACAGGGGGAGACGGGAGACCCAGTACTTC
CASRDRGRRETQYF
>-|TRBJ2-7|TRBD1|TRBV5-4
TGTGCCAGCAGCGCCGGACAGGGTCGCGACGAGCAGTACTTC
CASSAGQGRDEQYF
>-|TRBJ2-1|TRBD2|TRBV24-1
TGTGCCACCAGTGATTCCGCCGCGGGGGGCAGTGAGCAGTTCTTC
CATSDSAAGGSEQFF
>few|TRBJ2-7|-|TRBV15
TGTGCCACCAGCAGAGGGACAGCAAGCCTCTTTCCCTACGAGCAGTACTTC
CATSRGTASLFPYEQYF
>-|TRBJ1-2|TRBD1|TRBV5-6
TGTGCCAGCAGCCGCGGGACAGCCGCGGGCTACACCTTC
CASSRGTAAGYTF
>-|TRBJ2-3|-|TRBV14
TGTGCCAGCAGCCAAACCCCAGCATCGTGGGGAGGAGATACGCAGTATTTT
CASSQTPASWGGDTQYF
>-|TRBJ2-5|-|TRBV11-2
TGTGCCAGCAGCTTGTTGGGGGCGGGAGAGACCCAGTACTTC
CASSLLGAGETQYF
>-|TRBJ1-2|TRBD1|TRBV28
TGTGCCAGCACCCCAACAGGGGCGTCCAACTATGGCTACACCTTC
CASTPTGASNYGYTF
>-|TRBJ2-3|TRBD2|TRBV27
TGTGCCAGCAGTTTATTGGCGGGGGAGAGCACAGATACGCAGTATTTT
CASSLLAGESTDTQYF
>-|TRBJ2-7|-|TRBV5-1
TGCGCCAGCGGGCTGACGATGTCCTACGAGCAGTACTTC
CASGLTMSYEQYF
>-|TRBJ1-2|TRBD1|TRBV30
TGTGCCTGGAGTGTACTGGGCTACAGGGGCTATGGCTACACCTTC
CAWSVLGYRGYGYTF
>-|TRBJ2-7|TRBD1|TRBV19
TGTGCCAGTAGGTCCAGGGACAGAGTAGCCTACGAGCAGTACTTC
CASRSRDRVAYEQYF
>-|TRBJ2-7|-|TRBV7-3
TGTGCCAGCAGCTTGACGGGAATGGGAGAGCAGTACTTC
CASSLTGMGEQYF
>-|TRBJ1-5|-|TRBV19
TGTGCCAGTAGTAAACTGCAACAGGGTCGGGGCAATCAGCCCCAGCATTTT
CASSKLQQGRGNQPQHF
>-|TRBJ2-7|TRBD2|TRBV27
TGTGCCAGCAGTTTACTGTTTTCTAGCGGGGGTTACGAGCAGTACTTC
CASSLLFSSGGYEQYF
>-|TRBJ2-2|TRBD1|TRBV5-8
TGTGCCACCTGGGACAGGGATACCGGGGAGCTGTTTTTT
CATWDRDTGELFF
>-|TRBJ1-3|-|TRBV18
TGTGCCAGCTCACCACAGGCCGGGACTGGAAACACCATATATTTT
CASSPQAGTGNTIYF
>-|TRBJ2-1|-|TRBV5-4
TGTGCCAGCAGTTCGACAGGACGCGATGAGCAGTTCTTC
CASSSTGRDEQFF
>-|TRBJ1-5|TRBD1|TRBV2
TGTGCCACCACTTCCCGGGACAGGATAGGCAATCAGCCTCAGCATTTT
CATTSRDRIGNQPQHF
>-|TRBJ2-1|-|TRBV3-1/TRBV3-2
TGTGCCAGCAGCCAAGATCGGGCTTGGGGCTCCTCCTACAATGAGCAGTTCTTC
CASSQDRAWGSSYNEQFF
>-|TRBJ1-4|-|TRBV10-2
TGCGCCAGCAGCCGATCGACAGGTTATAATGAAAAACTGTTTTTT
CASSRSTGYNEKLFF
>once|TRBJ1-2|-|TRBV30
TGTGCCTGGAGTGTTTCAGGGTTCCATGGCTACACCTTC
CAWSVSGFHGYTF
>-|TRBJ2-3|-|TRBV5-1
TGCGCCAGCAGCTTGTCGGAGGATACGCAGTATTTT
CASSLSEDTQYF